This T cell receptor beta chain was captured in a study of monozygotic twins with inflammatory bowel disease. Regarding this clonotype: Its specificity is unknown.

Findings and limits, study-wide: Limited power may explain why concordant and discordant twins showed no difference in repertoire similarity.

No DNA is given; TCRdb re-called the 5' RACE reads and lists each CDR3 protein once. Its table lists a few hundred thousand distinct CDR3 sequences. The CDR3 runs to 15 residues. Per germline, CDR1 SGHAT and CDR2 FQNNGV. The sequence was obtained from a human donor with ulcerative colitis or Crohn's disease, or a healthy co-twin of an affected twin (not recorded which). V usage is TRBV11-2 and J usage is TRBJ1-2. The specimen was blood. CDR3 in amino acids: CASSLAQGRLDGYTF.